This note documents a single T cell receptor beta chain sequence. Assay: immunoSEQ multiplex PCR; the TCRdb copy retains only in-frame clones and omits some. The sample consists of tens of thousands of clones, 85% to 95% of them appearing once. The data originate from a study of technical replicates of blood from several donors. The CDR3 is 13 amino acids. The ends were cut back, 2 bases at V and 6 bases at J, with 8 bases in the middle. Germline values: CDR1 SGHAT, CDR2 FQNNGV. This clonotype was obtained from a human donor in good health. The material sequenced was T cells isolated from PBMCs. The rearrangement uses TRBV11-2 and TRBJ1-5; possible D gene TRBD1, 5 bases. In DNA, the CDR3 is TGTGCCAGCAGCTTAACCAGGGCTCAGCCCCAGCATTTT. Encoded protein: CASSLTRAQPQHF.